The entry below gives a single T cell receptor (beta chain) sequence along with its context. Per the authors' pipeline: Reference gene primer amplification yielded estimated nucleated cell counts. TCRdb's copy holds only in-frame clones and misses some; the assay was immunoSEQ multiplex PCR. D and trimming come from the DNA, and the V and J calls and clone size come from that table. Of under 300,000 clones in the sample, 80% to 90% were seen once. The data belong to a study of blood T cell repertoires in COVID-19. The sample consisted of PBMCs or T cells enriched from blood (not recorded which). This sequence was found in a woman in her late teens or twenties who had recovered from COVID-19.

The CDR3 region has the DNA TGTGCCAGCAGTCTACCCACGCGGTTCTACGAGCAGTACTTC. Its translation: CASSLPTRFYEQYF. This chain connects TRBV6-5 to TRBJ2-7; D remains ambiguous. Germline V CDR1 and CDR2: MNHEY, SVGAGI. Trimming took 5 bases from V and 3 from J, leaving 14 bases between them. There are 14 residues in the CDR3.